One T cell receptor beta chain is described in this entry. Its cognate antigen has yet to be identified. No per-base quality is available; no much larger clone lies one base away. At the DNA level, this CDR3 is encoded by other sequences in the same sample as well. Library creation used the immunoSEQ multiplex PCR assay. TCRdb re-hosts the immuneACCESS table, in-frame sequences only. Its copies lack some clones; in the studies checked, an unresolved V gene accounts for under half of them, and the cause for the rest is not known. The sample contains tens of thousands of clones, around 84% of them found a single time. The top ten clonotypes cover around 0.8% of the sample. Taken from the germline V gene, the CDR1 and CDR2 loops are MDHEN and SYDVKM. The CDR3 covers 11 residues, taking in both the cysteine and the phenylalanine. The read is trimmed to its CDR3 DNA, 33 bases read in frame from base 1. V is clipped by 5 bases and J by 9 bases, and the sequence between their germline boundaries is 8 bases long.

The study tested focal radiation therapy combined with CTLA-4 blockade (ipilimumab) in patients with chemo-refractory metastatic non-small-cell lung cancer. The sample comes from a study of radiotherapy plus CTLA-4 blockade in lung cancer (dated by TCRdb to 2016 to 2018). Study-wide context: Objective responses occurred in roughly a sixth of enrolled patients, and over 30% achieved disease control. Beyond this particular receptor, the publication reports: After treatment with radiotherapy and ipilimumab, TCR clones that originated in tumors expanded in peripheral blood. Increased serum interferon-beta after radiation, together with early dynamic changes in blood T cell clones, were reported to be the strongest predictors of response.

The clonotype comes from a human donor with non-small cell lung cancer who had stable disease on radiotherapy plus ipilimumab. This sample comprised peripheral blood, obtained from a patient treated with radiotherapy plus ipilimumab. The chain employs TRBV28 and TRBJ1-5; no D gene can be assigned with confidence. The CDR3 has the sequence CASSPLGPQHF. At the DNA level, the sequence is TGTGCCAGCAGTCCCCTCGGGCCCCAGCATTTT.